This T cell receptor (beta chain) was sequenced for a study of regulatory T cells in long-lasting Graves disease. Study summary: Persistence in Graves' disease denoted antithyroid drug use beyond 5 years alongside positive TSH receptor antibodies.

According to the study, TCR beta libraries were built with iRepertoire HTBI primers and CDR3-region Arm-PCR. TCRdb redid the calling of the multiplex PCR reads with MiXCR, one entry per CDR3 protein. This sample carries about 430,000 distinct CDR3 sequences, roughly a fifth of them seen once, and the ten largest clones take about 13%. The sample's time point: persistent/refractory GD, antithyroid drugs over 5 years with positive TRAb. The TCR library was made from RNA extracted from PBMCs. Study results and limitations: Favored gene segments in persistent disease were TRBV28, TRBJ1-2 and TRBJ2-5. Newly diagnosed patients shared about a thousand public clonotypes; persistent patients shared some 2,600. The study found lower TCR diversity in persistent Graves' patients than in newly diagnosed ones.

This clonotype was observed at least ten times. The antigen remains unidentified. Germline CDR1 is MGHDK and CDR2 is SYGVNS. J lost 7 bases, V lost 2 bases, and 6 bases had no gene match. The CDR3 has 15 amino acids. This chain uses TRBV25-1 with TRBJ1-4, with 8 bases fitting TRBD1. This TCR came from a female donor with Graves disease. The specimen was peripheral blood mononuclear cells (PBMCs), collected when the disease was refractory, from a patient treated with antithyroid drugs. The CDR3 DNA reads as TGTGCCAGCAGTGAACCGGGGACAGGAGGTGAAAAACTGTTTTTT. This gives the protein CASSEPGTGGEKLFF. The complete variable domain, with remaining parts taken from reference TRBV25-1 and TRBJ1-4, reads EADIYQTPRYLVIGTGKKITLECSQTMGHDKMYWYQQDPGMELHLIHYSYGVNSTEKGDLSSESTVSRIRTEHFPLTLESARPSHTSQYLCASSEPGTGGEKLFFGSGTQLSVL.